These T cell receptor beta chains were read from a single sample in a study of regulatory T cells in long-lasting Graves disease. TCRdb fed the multiplex PCR reads into MiXCR, producing one record per CDR3 protein. The data contain 430,000 or so distinct CDR3 sequences, around 20% of them singletons. This sample comprised peripheral blood mononuclear cells (PBMCs), obtained when the disease was refractory, from a patient treated with antithyroid drugs. The source of these receptors is a female donor with Graves disease. Each CDR3 is given with its conserved first and last residue. The order of the fields is clone size, V gene, D gene, J gene, CDR3 length, CDR3 DNA, CDR3 protein. D genes are given only for firm matches. Some rows have no size entry. The others give once, few or many, or a class for an expanded clone.

NA	TRBV19	NA	TRBJ1-1	14	TGTGCCAGTAGATACCCTCGTTGGAACACTGAAGCTTTCTTT	CASRYPRWNTEAFF
many	TRBV30	NA	TRBJ1-5	13	TGTGCCTGGAGTGTCAGGGGCAATCAGCCCCAGCATTTT	CAWSVRGNQPQHF
NA	TRBV5-8	TRBD1	TRBJ2-6	17	TGTGCCAGCAGCCAGGGGGACCGAAGTTTTGGGGCCAACGTCCTGACTTTC	CASSQGDRSFGANVLTF
NA	TRBV11-2	NA	TRBJ1-5	13	TGTGCCAGCAGCATGGGGGGAGGGGAGACCCAGCATTTT	CASSMGGGETQHF
NA	TRBV7-9	NA	TRBJ2-1	11	TGTGCCAGCAGCTCGTCCCGAGAGCAGTTCTTC	CASSSSREQFF
many	TRBV11-2	NA	TRBJ2-7	15	TGTGCCAGCAGCTTAGATCTTGCAGGCTCCTACGAGCAGTACTTC	CASSLDLAGSYEQYF
NA	TRBV7-9	TRBD1	TRBJ2-2	13	TGTGCGACGGACAGGGTAGTTACCGGGGAGCTGTTTTTT	CATDRVVTGELFF
many	TRBV10-3	NA	TRBJ1-1	12	TGTGCCATCGGAAGGGAATTCACTGAAGCTTTCTTT	CAIGREFTEAFF
NA	TRBV18	NA	TRBJ1-5	16	TGTGCCAGCTCACCGCTAATGACGATCCACAATCAGCCCCAGCATTTT	CASSPLMTIHNQPQHF
many	TRBV27	TRBD1	TRBJ1-2	16	TGTGCCAGCACGGACCCGTCAGGACAGGGGAACTATGGCTACACCTTC	CASTDPSGQGNYGYTF
many	TRBV28	NA	TRBJ2-4	14	TGTGCCATCGGGGGTTATGAAGGTCAAAACATTCAGTACTTC	CAIGGYEGQNIQYF
many	TRBV27	NA	TRBJ1-2	13	TGTGCCAGCAGTTTGGAGGGGGAGAATGGCTACACCTTC	CASSLEGENGYTF
few	TRBV20-1	NA	TRBJ1-4	13	TGCAGTGCTAGGGGCCCGGTAGGAGAAAAACTGTTTTTT	CSARGPVGEKLFF
few	TRBV6-2/TRBV6-3	NA	TRBJ1-2	13	TGTGCCAGCAGTTACTCGCGGAGCGGGGGCTACACCTTC	CASSYSRSGGYTF
many	TRBV28	NA	TRBJ2-4	13	TGTGCCACACACCAACTTGGCGAAAACATTCAGTACTTC	CATHQLGENIQYF
many	TRBV10-3	NA	TRBJ1-1	14	TGTGCCATCAGTGAGAGGGGATCGGACACTGAAGCTTTCTTT	CAISERGSDTEAFF
few	TRBV7-8	TRBD1	TRBJ1-6	16	TGTGCCAGCAGCTCCAACTTCGACAGGGGTAGGACACCCCTCCACTTT	CASSSNFDRGRTPLHF
many	TRBV7-2	TRBD2	TRBJ2-5	15	TGTGCCAGCAGCTTAGCTAGCGGGCCTCAAGAGACCCAGTACTTC	CASSLASGPQETQYF
NA	TRBV4-1	NA	TRBJ2-3	15	TGCGCCAGCAGCCAAGTGGAACTGAATACAGATACGCAGTATTTT	CASSQVELNTDTQYF
many	TRBV20-1	NA	TRBJ2-7	11	TGCAGTGCTGAGGCGGACCACGAGCAGTACTTC	CSAEADHEQYF
few	TRBV14	TRBD2	TRBJ2-1	15	TGTGCCAGCAGCCATAATCTAGCGGGAGGTAATGAGCAGTTCTTC	CASSHNLAGGNEQFF
NA	TRBV20-1	NA	TRBJ1-5	14	TGCAGTGCTGGGGGACCGCCGTGGGGTCAGCCCCAGCATTTT	CSAGGPPWGQPQHF
few	TRBV7-9	NA	TRBJ1-1	14	TGTGCCAGCAGGCCCTTTGGGGGTTTTACTGAAGCTTTCTTT	CASRPFGGFTEAFF
many	TRBV12-3/TRBV12-4	NA	TRBJ2-5	14	TGTGCCAGCAGTTTCCGCCAAAACCAAGAGACCCAGTACTTC	CASSFRQNQETQYF
few	TRBV7-3	NA	TRBJ2-3	14	TGTGCCAGCAGCTCGGGCCCCAGGGGAGATACGCAGTATTTT	CASSSGPRGDTQYF
NA	TRBV6-1	NA	TRBJ2-2	14	TGTGCCAGCCGCTGGAGGGTGGGCACCGGGGAGCTGTTTTTT	CASRWRVGTGELFF
many	TRBV28	NA	TRBJ2-2	17	TGTGCCAGCAGTTTGGGCCAGGGGATAAGTTCGACCGGGGAGCTGTTTTTT	CASSLGQGISSTGELFF
many	TRBV9	NA	TRBJ1-6	15	TGTGCCAGCAGCGTAGTCCCAGGGAGGGAATCACCCCTCCACTTT	CASSVVPGRESPLHF
many	TRBV28	TRBD1	TRBJ2-7	15	TGTGCCAGCAGTATAACAGGGGGTCTCTCCCACGAGCAGTACTTC	CASSITGGLSHEQYF
many	TRBV3-1	NA	TRBJ2-7	14	TGTGCCAGCAGCCAGGTTGAGAGGGGCTACGAGCAGTACTTC	CASSQVERGYEQYF
many	TRBV2	TRBD1	TRBJ1-4	16	TGTGCCAGCAGTGAGCAGGGGGCAAAAGGGAATGAAAAACTGTTTTTT	CASSEQGAKGNEKLFF
few	TRBV27	NA	TRBJ1-1	16	TGTGCCAGCAGTTTATCCCGGACAAGGGGCCTCACTGAAGCTTTCTTT	CASSLSRTRGLTEAFF
few	TRBV5-6	NA	TRBJ1-6	15	TGTGCCAGCAGCTTGGGGCAGACCTATAATTCACCCCTCCACTTT	CASSLGQTYNSPLHF
NA	TRBV7-2	TRBD2	TRBJ2-7	16	TGTGCCAGCAGCCCACAAGGACTAGCGGGAGCTCGGGAGCAGTACTTC	CASSPQGLAGAREQYF
many	TRBV24-1	NA	TRBJ1-1	13	TGTGCCACCGTGGGGGGCCAGGACACTGAAGCTTTCTTT	CATVGGQDTEAFF
many	TRBV5-6	NA	TRBJ1-4	13	TGTGCCAGCGCCGGGGGCACTAATGAAAAACTGTTTTTT	CASAGGTNEKLFF
many	TRBV2	NA	TRBJ1-4	16	TGTGCCAGCAGGATTAGAGGAGCGCTCCCTAATGAAAAACTGTTTTTT	CASRIRGALPNEKLFF
few	TRBV6-5	NA	TRBJ2-7	15	TGTGCCAGCAGTTACGGAGGGATGGGGGATTACGAGCAGTACTTC	CASSYGGMGDYEQYF